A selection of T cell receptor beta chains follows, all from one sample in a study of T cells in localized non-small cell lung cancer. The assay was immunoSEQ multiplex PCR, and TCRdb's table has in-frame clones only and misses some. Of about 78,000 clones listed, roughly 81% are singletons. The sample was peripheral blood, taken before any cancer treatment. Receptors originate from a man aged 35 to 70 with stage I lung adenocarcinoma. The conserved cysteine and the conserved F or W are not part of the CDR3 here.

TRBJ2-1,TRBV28,ASSLPSDAVLATFDNEQF
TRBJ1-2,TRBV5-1,ASSLVDSQDGYT
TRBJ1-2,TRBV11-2,ASSQSRTGISYGYT
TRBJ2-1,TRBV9,ASSGGNLYNEQF
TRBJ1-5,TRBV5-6,ASSFSSGSNQPQH
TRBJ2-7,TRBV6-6,ASMELYEQY
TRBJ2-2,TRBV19,ASSISGGANTGELF
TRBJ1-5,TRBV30,AWSREGGQPQH
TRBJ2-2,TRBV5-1,ASSRKGGETGELF
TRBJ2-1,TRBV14,ASSQLAGVDNEQF
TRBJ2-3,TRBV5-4,ASSPKRGASTDTQY
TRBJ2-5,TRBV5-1,ASSLGGPETQY
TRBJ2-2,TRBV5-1,ASSRDLGGSGGELF
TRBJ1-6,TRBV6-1,ASSESGTVFKPWH
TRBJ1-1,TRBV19,ASLDGSQGKDEAF
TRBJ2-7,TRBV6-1,ASSEARVGVYYEQY
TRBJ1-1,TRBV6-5,ASRTGLYRNTEAF
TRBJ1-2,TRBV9,ASSVPGSRHGYT
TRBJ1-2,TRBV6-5,ASMPQGFNYGYT
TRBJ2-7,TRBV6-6,ASRSSGRMGSYEQY
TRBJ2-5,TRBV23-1,ASSQSNKPGQGPQETQY
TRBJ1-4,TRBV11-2,ASSPLVGRGF
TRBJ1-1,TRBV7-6,ASGQGAMNTEAF
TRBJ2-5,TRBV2,ASSRGGGQETQY
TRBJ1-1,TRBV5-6,ASSLAGMNTEAF
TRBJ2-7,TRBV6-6,ASSIPPGTGSYEQY
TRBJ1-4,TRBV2,ANPDEKLF
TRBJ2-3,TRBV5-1,ASSPGTGGPDTQY
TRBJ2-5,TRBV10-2,ATERGAQETQY
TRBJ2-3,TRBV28,ASSPSEAGDTDTQY
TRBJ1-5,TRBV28,ASSFGQGSQPQH
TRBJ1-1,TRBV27,ASSSMNTEAF